Below are 11 T cell receptor beta chains sequenced from a single sample in a study of shared clonotypes between healthy human individuals. CD45RO negativity and positive selection for CCR7 defined naive CD8 cells, a population that excluded terminally differentiated effector memory CD45RA+ cells. Using immunoSEQ multiplex PCR, the repertoire was profiled, and TCRdb retains in-frame clones only, with some absent. Of nearly 2 million clones detected, about 95% appear once; the ten largest clones hold 0.9% to 1.5%. Sequenced material: naive CD8+ T cells sorted from blood. These TCRs come from a man aged 18 to 29 in good health.

The rearrangement links TRBV10-3 to TRBJ1-4; D ambiguous. Per the germline V gene, CDR1 is ENHRY and CDR2 is SYGVKD. CDR3 length equals 14 residues. The V gene lost 9 bases and the J gene lost 4 bases, with 15 bases spanning the gap. The CDR3 DNA reads TGTGCCATAGCCATGGGGAGTGATAATGAAAAACTGTTTTTT. This gives the protein CAIAMGSDNEKLFF.

The chain employs TRBV4-3 and TRBJ2-3, with 11 positions matching TRBD2. Germline CDR1 reads LGHNA; CDR2 reads YSLEER. CDR3 size: 15 residues. V lost 4 bases and J lost 6; bases outside the gene matches: 6. CDR3 sequence: CASSPIAGGRDTQYF. For the CDR3, the DNA is TGCGCCAGCAGCCCAATAGCGGGAGGGCGGGATACGCAGTATTTT.

In DNA form, the CDR3 reads TGTGCCAGCAGTTTTGGACTAGCGGGAGGGCCAGAGACCCAGTACTTC. Translated: CASSFGLAGGPETQYF. J is TRBJ2-5 and V is TRBV2, with 15 bases matching TRBD2. The ends lost 5 bases at V and 4 bases at J; junction bases unmatched: 5. This CDR3 spans 16 amino acids. Germline V CDR1 and CDR2: SNHLY, FYNNEI.

The chain uses TRBV6-5 and TRBJ2-1; weak D call: TRBD1 (7 bases). The CDR3 loop spans 15 amino acids. Germline CDR1 and CDR2: MNHEY and SVGAGI. V was clipped by 4 bases and J by 3 bases, with 13 bases between them. The CDR3 coding sequence is TGTGCCAGCAGTTGGAGGGACAGCCTCTACAATGAGCAGTTCTTC. Protein product: CASSWRDSLYNEQFF.

This chain joins TRBV11-2 and TRBJ2-3; D is unresolved. Trimming left V 3 bases short and J 2 bases short, with 6 bases between. Germline V CDR1 and CDR2: SGHAT, FQNNGV. The CDR3 totals 13 residues. The CDR3 sequence is CASSFITTDTQYF. CDR3 bases: TGTGCCAGCAGCTTCATTACCACAGATACGCAGTATTTT.

The chain recombines TRBV25-1 with TRBJ2-3; D may be TRBD1 (6 bases). CDR1 and CDR2 (germline): MGHDK, SYGVNS. The CDR3 has 14 residues. V was cut by 5 bases and J by 6 bases, with 15 bases left in between. DNA of the CDR3: TGTGCCAGCAGTACCTCAGGGGCGATGGATACGCAGTATTTT. Protein product: CASSTSGAMDTQYF.

Comments on this clone: Other DNA sequences in this sample translate to the same CDR3. The V gene is TRBV27, the J gene TRBJ2-7; 7 bases are a match to TRBD1. The CDR3 consists of 13 residues. J was trimmed by 4 bases and V by 2 bases; bases with no gene match: 2. Germline V gives CDR1 MNHEY, CDR2 SMNVEV (reference sequence). CDR3 sequence: CASSLTDRYEQYF. The CDR3 nucleotides are TGTGCCAGCAGTTTAACGGACAGGTACGAGCAGTACTTC.

The CDR3 coding sequence is TGTGCCAGCAGTGAATTGTCGAATGGCTACACCTTC. Its translation is CASSELSNGYTF. The chain joins TRBV6-1 to TRBJ1-2, with D hard to call. Trimming shortened V by 2 bases and J by 6 bases, and 7 bases separated the two germline ends. The CDR3 extends over 12 amino acids. Germline lookup yields CDR1 MNHNS and CDR2 SASEGT.

The chain is built from TRBV5-8 and TRBJ2-7, with a possible D match to TRBD1 (6 bases). The CDR3 contains 14 residues. Germline V CDR1 and CDR2: SGHTS, YDEGEE. Trimming took 4 bases from V and 0 from J, leaving 11 bases between them. This CDR3 is CASSPGHISYEQYF. As DNA, the CDR3 is TGTGCCAGCAGCCCGGGACACATCTCCTACGAGCAGTACTTC.

The rearrangement uses TRBV10-3 and TRBJ1-1; 7 positions agree with TRBD1. The J segment lost 4 bases and the V segment lost 4 bases, leaving 9 bases of the junction unmatched. Germline values: CDR1 ENHRY, CDR2 SYGVKD. The CDR3 is made up of 15 amino acids. The CDR3 here is CAISVAGTAGTEAFF. In nucleotides, the CDR3 is TGTGCCATCAGTGTTGCCGGGACAGCAGGCACTGAAGCTTTCTTT.

Note on this clone: Other nucleotide sequences in the sample specify the same CDR3. The genes are TRBV15 and TRBJ2-5; possible D gene TRBD2, 6 bases. This CDR3 comprises 13 residues. V was trimmed by 5 bases and J by 0 bases, leaving 7 bases between them. Germline V gene data show CDR1 as LNHNV and CDR2 as YYDKDF (reference sequence). DNA of the CDR3: TGTGCCACCAGCGCGGGACACCAAGAGACCCAGTACTTC. Amino acid sequence: CATSAGHQETQYF.